The 15 T cell receptor beta chains below come from one sample, sequenced in a study of response to subunit inactivated influenza vaccine (dated by TCRdb to 2017 to 2018). Library preparation employed RT-PCR. Sequencing instrument: Illumina HiSeq 2500. TCRdb's own reprocessing of the public reads used fastp at Q25 and MiXCR and kept productive beta chains. Records with the same CDR3 protein are collapsed into one entry carrying the most frequent genes and DNA. The sample profile shows approximately 310,000 distinct CDR3 sequences; 21% of them were found once. The biggest ten clones account for roughly a tenth of the sample. The sample in question was PBMCs from blood, obtained approximately 22 months after vaccination. The receptors here all came from a man aged 45 to 75 who received an inactivated influenza vaccine. Donor details come from another sample of the same person, matched by shared clones.

This clonotype was seen a handful of times. The junction and the germline gene differ at one end; a read error may be behind it. The gene calls are TRBV2 and TRBJ1-4, with a weak D call TRBD1 (5 bases). This CDR3 is built from 14 residues. Per germline, CDR1 SNHLY and CDR2 FYNNEI. The CDR3 protein is CASREGDRYEKLFF. For the CDR3, the DNA is TGTGCCAGCAGGGAAGGGGACCGTTATGAAAAACTGTTTTTT.

This chain uses TRBV5-1 with TRBJ1-6; D unclear. Trimming cost V 4 bases and J 5 bases, with 7 bases left between them. Germline CDR1 reads SGHRS; CDR2 reads YFSETQ. The CDR3 length is 13 residues. CDR3 loop: CASSPSDNSPLHF. The DNA of the CDR3 is TGCGCCAGCAGCCCCAGCGATAATTCACCCCTCCACTTT.

Ten or more counts support this clonotype. This sequence joins TRBV27 and TRBJ2-1; no reliable D call. This CDR3 contains 15 residues. V gave up 5 bases and J gave up 5 bases, with 16 bases separating them. Germline V gene sequence: CDR1 MNHEY, CDR2 SMNVEV (reference sequence). In DNA, the CDR3 is TGTGCCAGCAGTCCCCTGGACCACTATAACAATGAGCAGTTCTTC. Protein: CASSPLDHYNNEQFF.

This clonotype was detected a few times. The chain employs TRBV5-3 and TRBJ2-3; no definite D call. TRBV5-3 is filed as an ORF, its function uncertain. The CDR3 contains 10 residues. V lost 4 bases to trimming and J lost 11 bases, with 8 bases between them. The CDR3 region has the DNA TGTGCCAGAAGCCTCACCCGGCAGTATTTT. It translates to CARSLTRQYF.

V is TRBV29-1 and J is TRBJ2-1; possible D gene TRBD1, 5 bases. This CDR3 is 14 amino acids long. Germline lookup yields CDR1 SQVTM and CDR2 ANQGSEA. Trimming took 3 bases from V and 6 from J, leaving 15 bases between them. CDR3 amino acids: CSVEGLGAGNEQFF. The CDR3 coding sequence is TGCAGCGTTGAGGGATTAGGGGCCGGCAATGAGCAGTTCTTC.

The sample holds a few counts of this clonotype. The genes are TRBV3-1 and TRBJ2-5, with TRBD1 matching 11 bases. CDR1 is LGHDT and CDR2 is YNNKEL in the germline V gene (reference sequence). CDR3 length equals 15 residues. Losses at the gene ends were 6 bases for V and 1 base for J; bases not matched to a gene: 4. In DNA form, the CDR3 reads TGTGCCAGCAGTCGGGACAGGGGGGCCCAAGAGACCCAGTACTTC. This encodes CASSRDRGAQETQYF.

This clonotype has a handful of counts. The chain couples TRBV6-2 or TRBV6-3 to TRBJ1-5; D unclear. The V gene's germline CDR1 is MNHEY and CDR2 SVGEGT. The CDR3 loop spans 15 amino acids. V was cut by 6 bases and J by 7 bases, with 19 bases left in between. CDR3 nucleotide sequence: TGTGCCAGCAGGCCACGCGGGCAATATCTACAGCCCCAGCATTTT. This translates into CASRPRGQYLQPQHF.

This clonotype showed up just a few times. The chain is built from TRBV11-1 and TRBJ2-7; possible D gene TRBD2, 6 bases. The CDR3 loop spans 14 amino acids. The V and J ends lost 3 bases and 1 base respectively, with 10 bases between them. The germline CDR1 and CDR2 sequences are SGHAT and FQDESV (reference sequence). CDR3 sequence: CASSLRTTSYEQYF. The CDR3 DNA reads TGTGCCAGCAGCTTGAGGACTACGTCCTACGAGCAGTACTTC.

This clonotype has a handful of counts. This chain connects TRBV7-4 to TRBJ1-1; TRBD1 might be the D (6 bases). The CDR3 is made up of 16 amino acids. Looked up from germline, CDR1 is SGHVT and CDR2 is SQSDAQ. The V end was cut by 3 bases, the J end by 0 bases, with 14 bases between. The CDR3 loop reads CASSFDRSIVNTEAFF. The CDR3 DNA is TGTGCCAGCAGCTTCGACAGGAGTATTGTGAACACTGAAGCTTTCTTT.

The chain combines TRBV19 with TRBJ1-2; D is undetermined. V was trimmed by 7 bases and J by 7 bases, leaving 22 bases between them. The CDR3 spans 15 residues. Germline-derived CDR1 and CDR2 are LNHDA and SQIVND (reference sequence). CDR3 amino acids: CASKVEAASSGGYTF. As DNA, the CDR3 is TGTGCCAGTAAAGTAGAGGCAGCCTCCTCCGGTGGCTACACCTTC.

The gene calls are TRBV14 and TRBJ1-2; D is unresolved. The V and J ends lost 1 base and 4 bases respectively, with 13 bases between them. This CDR3 contains 15 residues. CDR1 and CDR2 from the germline V gene are SGHDN and FVKESK. CDR3 residues: CASSQVSGRIYGYTF. The CDR3 DNA reads as TGTGCCAGCAGCCAAGTATCGGGTAGGATCTATGGCTACACCTTC.

This clonotype has a count of ten or more. V usage is TRBV12-3 or TRBV12-4 and J usage is TRBJ1-5; 10 bases are a match to TRBD1. Losses at the gene ends were 6 bases for V and 6 bases for J; bases not matched to a gene: 14. CDR3 length equals 17 residues. This CDR3 reads CASSTKTGGGGGQPQHF. Here the CDR3 DNA reads TGTGCCAGCAGCACAAAGACAGGGGGCGGTGGTGGTCAGCCCCAGCATTTT.

Note on this clonotype: An end of the junction differs from the germline gene, which may be a read error. The chain uses TRBV20-1 and TRBJ2-5, with 10 positions matching TRBD1. CDR1 DFQATT and CDR2 SNEGSKA come from the germline V gene (reference sequence). The CDR3 is 15 amino acids. The DNA for the CDR3 is TGCAGTGCTACCACCCCGACAGGGGGCCAAGAGGCCCAGTACTTC. It translates to CSATTPTGGQEAQYF.

This rearrangement joins TRBV4-2 to TRBJ1-4, with D maybe TRBD1 (6 bases). This CDR3 has 17 amino acids. Trimming left V 2 bases short and J 0 bases short, with 13 bases between. Germline CDR1 and CDR2: LGHNA and YNFKEQ. The CDR3 here is CASSQRGTSATNEKLFF. Written as DNA, the CDR3 is TGTGCCAGCAGCCAAAGGGGGACATCCGCAACTAATGAAAAACTGTTTTTT.

The J gene is TRBJ1-1, the V gene TRBV4-3; perhaps TRBD1 as D (5 bases). The V and J ends lost 4 bases and 3 bases respectively, with 12 bases between them. The CDR3 consists of 14 residues. Per germline, CDR1 LGHNA and CDR2 YSLEER. The chain's CDR3 is CASSRETEHTEAFF. DNA for the CDR3: TGCGCCAGCAGCCGAGAGACAGAGCACACTGAAGCTTTCTTT.